Each of the 28 T cell receptor beta chains below was sequenced from the same sample in a study of shared clonotypes between healthy human individuals. Profiling relied on immunoSEQ multiplex PCR, and the TCRdb table lists in-frame clones only, not all of them. Here the sample spans approximately 2.4 million clones, approximately 95% being singletons. Source material: naive CD4+ T cells sorted from blood. Subset: CD45RA+ positively selected. All receptors come from a man younger than 30 in good health.

CDR3 loop: CASSPGQGNYEQYF. CDR3 nucleotide sequence: TGTGCCAGCAGCCCAGGACAGGGTAACTACGAGCAGTACTTC. V and J are TRBV11-2 and TRBJ2-7; TRBD1 matches at 8 bases. The CDR3 spans 14 residues. J gave up 3 bases and V 5 bases, and 6 bases lay outside the gene matches. Germline V gives CDR1 SGHAT, CDR2 FQNNGV.

Concerning this clone: Other DNA sequences in this sample translate to the same CDR3. The rearrangement uses TRBV5-4 and TRBJ2-7; D is uncertain. Germline V CDR1 and CDR2: SGHNT, YYREEE (reference sequence). The CDR3 runs to 13 residues. Trimming pared 0 bases from V and 0 bases from J, leaving 4 bases between. The CDR3 bases are TGTGCCAGCAGCTTGGACCCCTCCTACGAGCAGTACTTC. As protein: CASSLDPSYEQYF.

The chain combines TRBV4-1 with TRBJ2-2, with 9 bases fitting TRBD1. J gave up 5 bases and V 2 bases, and 6 bases lay outside the gene matches. CDR3 length: 16 amino acids. Germline CDR1 MGHRA, CDR2 YSYEKL. CDR3 in amino acids: CASSQRGQGVTGELFF. CDR3 DNA sequence: TGCGCCAGCAGCCAAAGGGGACAGGGAGTGACCGGGGAGCTGTTTTTT.

V gene TRBV7-2 combines with J gene TRBJ2-1; TRBD1 or TRBD2 may be the D gene (5 bases each). V dropped 3 bases and J dropped 5 bases, with 11 bases sitting between them. The CDR3 spans 14 residues. Per the germline V gene, CDR1 is SGHTA and CDR2 is FQGNSA. CDR3 in amino acids: CASSFRDPNNEQFF. The CDR3 nucleotides read TGTGCCAGCAGCTTCCGGGACCCAAACAATGAGCAGTTCTTC. Filled out from reference TRBV7-2 and TRBJ2-1, the complete variable domain reads GAGVSQSPSNKVTEKGKDVELRCDPISGHTALYWYRQSLGQGLEFLIYFQGNSAPDKSGLPSDRFSAERTGGSVSTLTIQRTQQEDSAVYLCASSFRDPNNEQFFGPGTRLTVL.

This clone has a single count. Mismatch with germline at one junction end may stem from a read error. The chain has TRBV7-7 and TRBJ2-1; 14 nucleotides align to TRBD2. This CDR3 region has 15 residues. Germline V lookup: CDR1 SSHAT, CDR2 FNYEAQ (reference sequence). This chain's CDR3 is CASSPGLAGVDEQFF. The CDR3 DNA sequence: TGTGCTAGCAGCCCGGGACTAGCGGGGGTGGATGAGCAGTTCTTC.

The chain recombines TRBV5-1 with TRBJ1-6; tentative D call: TRBD1 (5 bases). The CDR3 spans 15 residues. V shed 0 bases and J shed 4 bases, with 8 bases lying between them. Germline-derived CDR1 and CDR2 are SGHRS and YFSETQ. The CDR3 sequence: CASSLGEGYNSPLHF. Here the CDR3 DNA reads TGCGCCAGCAGCTTGGGGGAGGGGTATAATTCACCCCTCCACTTT.

V gene TRBV7-2 combines with J gene TRBJ1-2; D is ambiguous. CDR1 and CDR2 from the germline V gene are SGHTA and FQGNSA. CDR3 length: 12 amino acids. V lost 4 bases and J lost 8, with 11 bases in between. The CDR3 sequence: CASSWRNIGYTF. In DNA, the CDR3 is TGTGCCAGCAGCTGGCGGAACATCGGCTACACCTTC.

The V gene is TRBV6-6, the J gene TRBJ2-3; the D gene is possibly TRBD2 (6 bases). This CDR3 contains 15 residues. Germline V lookup: CDR1 MNHNY, CDR2 SVGAGI (reference sequence). Trimming left V 7 bases short and J 2 bases short, with 16 bases between. CDR3 in DNA: TGTGCCAGCAAAAACGGGGGAGGCCCCACAGATACGCAGTATTTT. Translating it yields CASKNGGGPTDTQYF.

This clone occurred once. The chain is built from TRBV27 and TRBJ2-7; D unclear. CDR1 and CDR2 from the germline V gene are MNHEY and SMNVEV (reference sequence). The CDR3 length is 15 residues. V was cut by 8 bases and J by 0 bases, with 17 bases left in between. Written as DNA, the CDR3 is TGTGCCAGCTCACCTCGGACCTTTTCCTCCTACGAGCAGTACTTC. Translation gives CASSPRTFSSYEQYF.

In regard to this clone: Other nucleotide sequences in the sample specify the same CDR3. The V and J genes are TRBV18 and TRBJ2-7; no clear D. Trimming cost V 0 bases and J 3 bases, with 0 bases left between them. Germline assignment: CDR1 KGHSH and CDR2 LQKENI. The CDR3 covers 11 residues. The CDR3 DNA sequence: TGTGCCAGCTCACCACCCTACGAGCAGTACTTC. Translated, it gives CASSPPYEQYF.

V and J are TRBV28 and TRBJ2-7, with D possibly TRBD2 on 5 matching bases. From germline, CDR1 is MDHEN and CDR2 SYDVKM. Trimming pared 4 bases from V and 2 bases from J, leaving 15 bases between. The CDR3 is 15 amino acids. CDR3 nucleotide sequence: TGTGCCAGCAGTTCCTGGGATTCAGCGGCCTACGAGCAGTACTTC. Its translation is CASSSWDSAAYEQYF.

This clone was recorded only once. This rearrangement joins TRBV7-2 to TRBJ1-5, with a tentative D call TRBD1 (6 bases). Trimming shortened V by 5 bases and J by 0 bases, and 8 bases separated the two germline ends. Germline V gene lookup returns CDR1 SGHTA and CDR2 FQGNSA. The CDR3 runs 14 residues. In DNA form, the CDR3 reads TGTGCCAGCAGCGAACAGGGTAGCAATCAGCCCCAGCATTTT. Translation gives CASSEQGSNQPQHF. Complete variable domain (other parts from reference TRBV7-2 and TRBJ1-5): GAGVSQSPSNKVTEKGKDVELRCDPISGHTALYWYRQSLGQGLEFLIYFQGNSAPDKSGLPSDRFSAERTGGSVSTLTIQRTQQEDSAVYLCASSEQGSNQPQHFGDGTRLSIL.

The chain carries TRBV7-2 and TRBJ2-2; no firm D call. Trimming removed 6 bases at V and 5 bases at J, with 16 bases between. There are 15 residues in the CDR3. Germline CDR1 reads SGHTA; CDR2 reads FQGNSA. The CDR3 nucleotides are TGTGCCAGCAGGTACCCGTTAGGCGGAACCGGGGAGCTGTTTTTT. Amino acids: CASRYPLGGTGELFF. Variable domain in full (rest from reference TRBV7-2 and TRBJ2-2): GAGVSQSPSNKVTEKGKDVELRCDPISGHTALYWYRQSLGQGLEFLIYFQGNSAPDKSGLPSDRFSAERTGGSVSTLTIQRTQQEDSAVYLCASRYPLGGTGELFFGEGSRLTVL.

This chain uses TRBV10-3 with TRBJ1-2; tentatively, D is TRBD1 (6 bases). Trimming shortened V by 7 bases and J by 7 bases, and 10 bases separated the two germline ends. The CDR3 is 11 residues long. Germline-derived CDR1 and CDR2 are ENHRY and SYGVKD. The CDR3 sequence is CAIKGGFGYTF. The CDR3 coding sequence is TGTGCCATCAAAGGGGGGTTTGGCTACACCTTC.

This clone was found once. This chain uses TRBV7-8 with TRBJ1-1, with D tentatively TRBD1 (6 bases). Germline V gives CDR1 SGHVS, CDR2 FQNEAQ. Between the trimmed V and J ends, which lost 3 bases and 1 base, there was a span of 18 bases. The CDR3 length is 17 residues. CDR3 amino acids: CASSFRGGAVGNTEAFF. Here the CDR3 DNA reads TGTGCCAGCAGCTTTCGCGGGGGGGCCGTTGGGAACACTGAAGCTTTCTTT.

The chain joins TRBV28 to TRBJ2-6, with unresolved D. This CDR3 comprises 14 residues. Between the trimmed V and J ends, which lost 7 bases and 1 base, there was a span of 8 bases. Germline V gene sequence: CDR1 MDHEN, CDR2 SYDVKM. The CDR3 is CASNGDSGANVLTF. The CDR3 bases are TGTGCCAGCAATGGGGATTCTGGGGCCAACGTCCTGACTTTC.

The rearrangement joins TRBV10-2 to TRBJ1-4; no firm D call. Germline V lookup: CDR1 WSHSY, CDR2 SAAADI. Between the trimmed V and J ends, which lost 7 bases and 2 bases, there was a span of 8 bases. CDR3 size: 13 residues. CDR3 in DNA: TGCGCCAGCAAGTTCGGGACTAATGAAAAACTGTTTTTT. Protein: CASKFGTNEKLFF.

To note about this clone: Other nucleotide sequences in the sample specify the same CDR3. The rearrangement links TRBV5-1 to TRBJ1-1, with unresolved D. There are 15 residues in the CDR3. Germline V gene data show CDR1 as SGHRS and CDR2 as YFSETQ. Trimming stripped 4 bases from V and 0 bases from J, with 13 bases between. The CDR3 DNA is TGCGCCAGCAGCCGCGACTCGCCATTGAACACTGAAGCTTTCTTT. This sequence encodes CASSRDSPLNTEAFF.

V usage is TRBV2 and J usage is TRBJ2-7, with 12 bases aligning to TRBD2. This CDR3 contains 14 residues. V lost 9 bases, J lost 6 bases, and 9 bases stayed unmatched. CDR1 and CDR2 (germline): SNHLY, FYNNEI. CDR3 sequence: CASNGLAGRGEQYF. Here the CDR3 DNA reads TGTGCCAGTAATGGACTAGCGGGGCGTGGCGAGCAGTACTTC.

The chain uses TRBV14 and TRBJ2-7, with TRBD1 identical over 9 bases. The CDR3 extends over 18 amino acids. V shed 0 bases and J 4 bases; nucleotides not matched to a gene: 13. Looked up from germline, CDR1 is SGHDN and CDR2 is FVKESK. CDR3 in DNA: TGTGCCAGCAGCCAAGATAGGCCGGGACAGGGTTTCTCATACGAGCAGTACTTC. Its protein product is CASSQDRPGQGFSYEQYF.

The rearrangement joins TRBV6-5 to TRBJ1-4; D ambiguous. V gave up 3 bases and J gave up 3 bases, with 11 bases separating them. Germline CDR1 MNHEY, CDR2 SVGAGI. CDR3 length: 15 amino acids. The CDR3 DNA reads TGTGCCAGCAGTTATACCCAATCGCCTAATGAAAAACTGTTTTTT. Its translation: CASSYTQSPNEKLFF.

This sequence joins TRBV15 and TRBJ1-5; 8 positions agree with TRBD1. The CDR3 has 13 residues. Per the germline V gene, CDR1 is LNHNV and CDR2 is YYDKDF (reference sequence). After removal of 8 bases from V and 4 bases from J, the junction contained 4 bases not matched to a gene. The CDR3 nucleotides are TGTGCCACCGGACGGACAGGGAATCAGCCCCAGCATTTT. Amino acid sequence: CATGRTGNQPQHF.

This rearrangement joins TRBV5-4 to TRBJ2-3, with D tentatively TRBD1 or TRBD2 (5 bases each). Trimming took 4 bases from V and 4 from J, leaving 7 bases between them. Germline V gene data show CDR1 as SGHNT and CDR2 as YYREEE (reference sequence). The CDR3 contains 12 residues. CDR3 sequence reads: CASSQGPDTQYF. For the CDR3, the DNA is TGTGCCAGCAGCCAGGGACCAGATACGCAGTATTTT.

The chain carries TRBV9 and TRBJ2-2, with TRBD1 identical over 8 bases. This CDR3 comprises 18 residues. J gave up 5 bases and V 4 bases, and 16 bases lay outside the gene matches. Germline loops: CDR1 SGDLS, CDR2 YYNGEE. The CDR3 region is CASSQFGQGLQQTGELFF. The CDR3 DNA sequence: TGTGCCAGCAGCCAATTTGGACAGGGCCTACAACAAACCGGGGAGCTGTTTTTT.

The chain joins TRBV19 to TRBJ2-7; TRBD2 matches 7 bases. Looked up from germline, CDR1 is LNHDA and CDR2 is SQIVND (reference sequence). CDR3 length equals 14 residues. Unmatched junction bases numbered 6, after V lost 3 bases and J lost 4 bases. CDR3: CASSMGGPIYEQYF. CDR3 in DNA: TGTGCCAGTAGTATGGGAGGGCCGATTTACGAGCAGTACTTC.

The chain carries TRBV5-1 and TRBJ2-4; TRBD2 agrees at 13 bases. Per germline, CDR1 SGHRS and CDR2 YFSETQ. The CDR3 loop spans 19 amino acids. J gave up 2 bases and V 0 bases, and 8 bases lay outside the gene matches. The CDR3 reads CASSLGAGLAGRPKNIQYF. The DNA of the CDR3 is TGCGCCAGCAGCTTGGGAGCGGGACTAGCGGGACGTCCCAAAAACATTCAGTACTTC.

The V call is TRBV27, the J call TRBJ2-5; 7 nucleotides match TRBD1. J lost 6 bases, V lost 5 bases, and 6 bases had no gene match. The CDR3 has 13 residues. The germline CDR1 and CDR2 sequences are MNHEY and SMNVEV (reference sequence). The CDR3 is CASSPTGAKTQYF. The CDR3 bases are TGTGCCAGCAGTCCTACAGGGGCGAAGACCCAGTACTTC.

The chain uses TRBV9 and TRBJ1-1, with no clear D. The CDR3 covers 14 residues. V lost 1 base and J lost 5, with 12 bases in between. CDR1 SGDLS and CDR2 YYNGEE come from the germline V gene. CDR3 in DNA: TGTGCCAGCAGCGTAATGGGTACGGGAACTGAAGCTTTCTTT. Translation: CASSVMGTGTEAFF.